This TCR beta chain was captured in a study of T cell changes during pregnancy in multiple sclerosis. The assay was immunoSEQ multiplex PCR, and TCRdb's table has in-frame clones only and misses some. Here the sample spans roughly 35,000 clones, about 90% being singletons. The V and J ends lost 6 bases and 7 bases respectively, with 12 bases between them. The CDR3 loop spans 12 amino acids. CDR1 and CDR2 (germline): ENHRY, SYGVKD. This clone appeared once. The V gene is TRBV10-3, the J gene TRBJ1-1, with D maybe TRBD1 (6 bases). Sequencing was performed on CD8+ T cells from peripheral blood mononuclear cells, taken after pregnancy. The clonotype comes from a female donor with multiple sclerosis, enrolled in a pregnancy study. The CDR3 reads CAIRDSGDEAFF. The CDR3 region has the DNA TGTGCCATCAGGGACAGCGGCGATGAAGCTTTCTTT.